The clone carrying this TCR beta chain came up many times. The record originates from a study of T cells in Graves' hyperthyroidism and ophthalmopathy. Authors of the study amplified TCR beta CDR3 regions from RNA transcripts. Carried out on the TCR CDR3, a first-round RT-PCR used the HTBI primer set. TCRdb re-called the multiplex PCR reads through MiXCR, storing one row per CDR3 protein. The profile shows some 420,000 distinct CDR3 sequences, roughly an eighth of them singletons. Looked up from germline, CDR1 is SNHLY and CDR2 is FYNNEI. V shed 7 bases, J shed 3 bases, and the junction held 15 bases outside the gene matches. The CDR3 runs 17 residues.

The chain couples TRBV2 to TRBJ2-3, with TRBD2 identical over 8 bases. The specimen was blood. This receptor was obtained from a young woman with Graves' hyperthyroidism. The CDR3 protein is CASKPGRREVGTDTQYF. In nucleotides, the CDR3 is TGTGCCAGCAAACCCGGGAGGCGGGAGGTCGGGACAGATACGCAGTATTTT.